This T cell receptor (beta chain) is drawn from a study of early T cells in non-severe SARS-CoV-2 infection. Study summary: It was bulk RNA from unsorted whole blood that was sequenced, and the chains were unpaired. General observations from the study: Missing private and CD4 specificities, VDJdb matching favored anti-spike CD8 responses.

J was trimmed by 6 bases and V by 0 bases; bases with no gene match: 6. CDR1 and CDR2 (germline): LGHNA, YNFKEQ. This CDR3 has 16 amino acids. A note on this clonotype: Its target is not known.

As part of library construction, unique molecular identifiers were attached to individual cDNA molecules. A single record per CDR3 protein comes from TCRdb applying MiXCR to the 5' RACE reads. In the table there are about 64,000 distinct CDR3 sequences, around 19% of which are singletons. This chain connects TRBV4-2 to TRBJ2-3; 10 bases are a match to TRBD2. The material was whole blood, obtained at baseline. This clonotype originated in an adult who was a healthcare worker with PCR-confirmed SARS-CoV-2 infection or an uninfected control (not recorded which). CDR3 sequence: CASSQDPSGRWDTQYF. As DNA, the CDR3 is TGTGCCAGCAGCCAAGATCCTAGCGGGAGATGGGATACGCAGTATTTT.